Only a few counts were recorded for the clone carrying this TCR beta chain. Its antigen remains unknown. TCRdb reprocessed the reads with MiXCR, giving one entry per CDR3 protein. This sample has about 600,000 distinct CDR3 sequences, with about 24% found just once. The sample comes from a study of T cell repertoires in cytomegalovirus infection. Study-wide background: A matching HLA type, together with CMV infection, was signaled by public TCR beta signatures.

Study outcomes and limitations: Individuals carrying CMV plus the relevant HLA were identified by cumulative frequency of public TCR beta families. CMV-specific TCR beta clonotypes restricted by HLA-C were the ones dominating the ex vivo response.

The origin of this receptor is a human donor in good health (CMV status not recorded). Some clones in this sample may be carry-over from other donors' samples. The sequenced material came from CD8+ T cells from PBMCs.

The DNA for the CDR3 is TGTGCCAGCAGTTACTCGACGGGGCAGCCCCAGCATTTT. Translation gives CASSYSTGQPQHF. This chain links TRBV6-5 with TRBJ1-5; D gene unclear. The germline V gene has CDR1 MNHEY and CDR2 SVGAGI. The CDR3 totals 13 residues. V lost 0 bases and J lost 7, with 7 bases in between.